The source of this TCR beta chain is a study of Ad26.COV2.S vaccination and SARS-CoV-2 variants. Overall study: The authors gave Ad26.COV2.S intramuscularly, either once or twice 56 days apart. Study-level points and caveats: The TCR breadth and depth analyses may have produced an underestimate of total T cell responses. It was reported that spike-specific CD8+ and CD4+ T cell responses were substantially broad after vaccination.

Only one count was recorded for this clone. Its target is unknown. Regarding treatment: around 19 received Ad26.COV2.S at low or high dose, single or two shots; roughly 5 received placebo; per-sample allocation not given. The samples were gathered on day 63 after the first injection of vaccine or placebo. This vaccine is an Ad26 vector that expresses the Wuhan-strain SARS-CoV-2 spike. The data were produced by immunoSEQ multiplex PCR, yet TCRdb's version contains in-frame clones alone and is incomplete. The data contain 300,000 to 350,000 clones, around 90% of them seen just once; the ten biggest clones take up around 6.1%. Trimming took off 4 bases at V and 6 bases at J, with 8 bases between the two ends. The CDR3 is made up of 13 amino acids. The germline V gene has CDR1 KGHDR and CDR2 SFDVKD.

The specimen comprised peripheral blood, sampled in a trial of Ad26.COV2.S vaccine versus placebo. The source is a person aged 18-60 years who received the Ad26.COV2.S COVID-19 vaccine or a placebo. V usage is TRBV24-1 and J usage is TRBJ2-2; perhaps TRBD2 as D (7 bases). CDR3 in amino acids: CATSDGGPGELFF. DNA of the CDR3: TGTGCCACCAGTGACGGGGGGCCCGGGGAGCTGTTTTTT.